This record looks at one T cell receptor beta chain sequence and its context. Profiling relied on immunoSEQ multiplex PCR, and the TCRdb table lists in-frame clones only, not all of them. Of fewer than 250,000 clones detected, 80% to 90% appear once; the ten largest clones hold roughly 4%. The source of the sample is a study of blood T cell repertoires in COVID-19. The overall study: T cells, B-cell-depleted T cells, or PBMCs supplied cDNA or gDNA.

This clonotype was obtained from a man aged 50-59 years with acute or convalescent COVID-19. The sequencing input was peripheral blood.

DNA of the CDR3: TGTGCCAGCAGCTTAGTAGGGGGCACAGGAAACACCATATATTTT. Translation: CASSLVGGTGNTIYF. The chain employs TRBV7-9 and TRBJ1-3; 7 bases fit TRBD1. V gave up 1 base and J gave up 4 bases; unmatched junction bases: 4. Germline lookup yields CDR1 SEHNR and CDR2 FQNEAQ (reference sequence). This CDR3 region has 15 residues.